This T cell receptor (beta chain) emerged from a study of T cells after yellow fever vaccination. Study in general: Where fractions had low cell numbers, libraries were prepared from them with the SMART-Seq v4 Ultra Low Input RNA kit.

This clonotype has at least ten counts. Antigen specificity is unknown. V was pared by 4 bases and J by 7 bases, with 10 bases of the junction left unmatched. This CDR3 comprises 14 residues. CDR1 and CDR2 from the germline V gene are ENHRY and SYGVKD. Using its own MiXCR run on the 5' RACE reads, TCRdb lists one record per CDR3 protein. The sample lists hundreds of thousands of distinct CDR3 sequences; 3.6% were seen once. Study-level findings and limits: Abundant clonotypes (contaminants from the bulk population) could be present in FACS-sorted repertoires.

This clonotype originated in a young man who received the YFV17D yellow fever vaccine. This chain connects TRBV10-3 to TRBJ2-7; 7 nucleotides agree with TRBD1. This sample comprised PBMCs, obtained on the day of the yellow fever booster vaccination. CDR3 nucleotide sequence: TGTGCCATCAGTGGAAGAGGGGGCAGTGGAGAGCAGTACTTC. This codes for CAISGRGGSGEQYF.